This T cell receptor beta chain was identified in a study of CD4 T cells in relation to SARS-CoV-2 and coronaviruses. About the research overall: No peptide or an HIV-1 Nef peptide pool served as negative control.

In the case of this clone: What it binds is unknown.

The unexposed donors gave CD4+ T cells in about 2010-2018, prior to COVID-19. Isolation of CD4+ T cells took place after about 9 days in culture. From germline, CDR1 is KGHSH and CDR2 LQKENI. Trimming took off 2 bases at V and 3 bases at J, with 14 bases between the two ends. CDR3 length equals 15 residues. Study-level points and caveats: Crossreactivity was assessed only for spike protein, not other viral proteins.

Data came from immunoSEQ multiplex PCR; TCRdb stores just in-frame clones and leaves some out. Seen here are roughly 19,000 clones, around three quarters observed once, and the top ten hold more than 15%. The chain couples TRBV18 to TRBJ2-7; D is uncertain. Input material: CD4+ T cells from PBMCs, cultured in vitro. The TCR comes from a human donor in good health. CDR3 protein: CASSPWVVESYEQYF. CDR3 coding DNA: TGTGCCAGCTCACCATGGGTCGTGGAAAGCTACGAGCAGTACTTC.